One and the same sample provided the 21 T cell receptor beta chains below, sequenced in a study of blood T cells in healthy people across ages. PCR was performed a second time for about 7 to 11 cycles using a sample-barcoded 5' primer and a J-beta primer mix. TCRdb reanalysed the 5' RACE reads using MiXCR and keeps one entry per CDR3 protein. The sample has some 1.1 million distinct CDR3 sequences, around two fifths seen once. The sample taken for sequencing was blood. These receptors were obtained from a man younger than 30 in good health.

The genes are TRBV14 and TRBJ1-6, with 8 bases that match TRBD1. Germline V CDR1 and CDR2: SGHDN, FVKESK. V shed 2 bases, J shed 7 bases, and the junction held 10 bases outside the gene matches. CDR3 length equals 17 residues. The CDR3 DNA reads TGTGCCAGCAGCCAACGAACCGGGACAGGTGTCAATTCACCCCTCCACTTT. This translates into CASSQRTGTGVNSPLHF.

This clonotype was recorded at least ten times. The rearrangement uses TRBV7-2 and TRBJ1-2, with D unclear. The CDR3 extends over 15 amino acids. V was cut by 3 bases and J by 0 bases, with 11 bases left in between. CDR1 is SGHTA, CDR2 FQGNSA, per germline. The CDR3 loop is CASSLVGTANYGYTF. CDR3 nucleotide sequence: TGTGCCAGCAGCTTGGTGGGCACCGCTAACTATGGCTACACCTTC.

The chain has TRBV2 and TRBJ1-2; 8 bases align to TRBD1. Trimming took 7 bases from V and 2 from J; bases not matched to a gene: 3. CDR1 and CDR2 from the germline V gene are SNHLY and FYNNEI. This CDR3 is 13 amino acids long. The CDR3 is CASTWTGNYGYTF. CDR3 in DNA: TGTGCCAGCACCTGGACAGGGAACTATGGCTACACCTTC.

This clonotype was counted only a few times. The chain couples TRBV20-1 to TRBJ1-2; D is perhaps TRBD1 (5 bases). This CDR3 has 14 amino acids. Trimming cost V 6 bases and J 4 bases, with 18 bases left between them. Germline V gives CDR1 DFQATT, CDR2 SNEGSKA (reference sequence). The CDR3 loop is CSAREWLTSYGYTF. The DNA for the CDR3 is TGCAGTGCCAGGGAGTGGTTGACGAGCTATGGCTACACCTTC.

This clonotype was counted between two and nine times. The chain couples TRBV12-3 or TRBV12-4 to TRBJ2-7; the D is unclear. The CDR3 runs 14 residues. Trimming removed 2 bases from V and 4 bases from J, with 12 bases in between. The CDR3 here is CASSLRSGGYEQYF. The CDR3 region has the DNA TGTGCCAGCAGTTTAAGGTCGGGTGGATACGAGCAGTACTTC.

The J gene is TRBJ2-3, the V gene TRBV10-3; no definite D call. The CDR3 is 13 residues long. Looked up from germline, CDR1 is ENHRY and CDR2 is SYGVKD. V lost 0 bases and J 7 bases, leaving 8 bases between the germline ends. The CDR3 reads CAISESGPNTQYF. DNA for the CDR3: TGTGCCATCAGTGAGTCAGGGCCAAATACGCAGTATTTT.

This clonotype was found a few times. The rearrangement joins TRBV5-6 to TRBJ2-4; D may match TRBD1 or TRBD2 (5 bases each). Trimming removed 4 bases from V and 0 bases from J, with 17 bases in between. The length of the CDR3 is 17 residues. The germline V gene has CDR1 SGHDT and CDR2 YYEEEE. The CDR3 bases are TGTGCCAGCAGCGCGAGCCCCCAGGGACGAGCCAAAAACATTCAGTACTTC. This encodes CASSASPQGRAKNIQYF. The complete variable domain, with remaining parts taken from reference TRBV5-6 and TRBJ2-4, reads DAGVTQSPTHLIKTRGQQVTLRCSPKSGHDTVSWYQQALGQGPQFIFQYYEEEERQRGNFPDRFSGHQFPNYSSELNVNALLLGDSALYLCASSASPQGRAKNIQYFGAGTRLSVL.

In its sample, this clonotype was seen a few times. V is TRBV7-9 and J is TRBJ2-1, with D perhaps TRBD1 or TRBD2 (5 bases each). The germline V gene has CDR1 SEHNR and CDR2 FQNEAQ (reference sequence). The V and J ends lost 1 base and 8 bases respectively, with 9 bases between them. CDR3 length equals 13 residues. The CDR3 protein is CASSLVRDHEQFF. The CDR3 DNA reads TGTGCCAGCAGCTTAGTCAGGGACCATGAGCAGTTCTTC.

Concerning this clonotype: A read error is possible here, since a much larger clone lies one base away. The chain carries TRBV6-5 and TRBJ1-2, with 8 positions matching TRBD1. From germline, CDR1 is MNHEY and CDR2 SVGAGI. The CDR3 covers 14 residues. CDR3 amino acids: CASRSDRVFYGHTF. The CDR3 coding sequence is TGTGCCAGCAGGTCGGACAGGGTTTTTTATGGCCACACCTTC.

The chain couples TRBV7-2 to TRBJ2-1; D is possibly TRBD1 (6 bases). V was pared by 0 bases and J by 10 bases, with 16 bases between. This CDR3 is built from 15 residues. The germline V gene has CDR1 SGHTA and CDR2 FQGNSA. CDR3 amino acids: CASSLAETGAYEQFF. As DNA, the CDR3 is TGTGCCAGCAGCTTAGCTGAGACAGGCGCCTACGAGCAGTTCTTC.

This sequence joins TRBV28 and TRBJ1-1, with no clear D. This CDR3 is 16 amino acids long. Trimming stripped 3 bases from V and 0 bases from J, with 14 bases between. Germline V gene data show CDR1 as MDHEN and CDR2 as SYDVKM. The CDR3, as DNA: TGTGCCAGCAGTTTTTTGGCCAGCCTCATGAACACTGAAGCTTTCTTT. Protein product: CASSFLASLMNTEAFF.

The chain joins TRBV10-2 to TRBJ1-6; D is unresolved. Germline V gives CDR1 WSHSY, CDR2 SAAADI. This CDR3 region has 13 residues. V was trimmed by 2 bases and J by 7 bases, leaving 6 bases between them. CDR3 bases: TGCGCCAGCAGTGAGCAGGAAAATTCACCCCTCCACTTT. Translating it yields CASSEQENSPLHF.

The V call is TRBV25-1, the J call TRBJ2-1; D call uncertain. Germline CDR1 is MGHDK and CDR2 is SYGVNS. V was trimmed by 2 bases and J by 8 bases, leaving 4 bases between them. CDR3 length: 11 amino acids. The CDR3 sequence: CASSEGYEQFF. The CDR3 DNA is TGTGCCAGCAGTGAAGGGTATGAGCAGTTCTTC.

This clonotype has just a few counts. This sequence joins TRBV4-3 and TRBJ1-1; D is undetermined. CDR1 and CDR2 (germline): LGHNA, YSLEER. The CDR3 runs to 14 residues. The ends were cut back, 0 bases at V and 6 bases at J, with 11 bases in the middle. The CDR3 DNA reads TGCGCCAGCAGCCAAGATACCCCGAGGGCTGAAGCTTTCTTT. Protein: CASSQDTPRAEAFF.

This clonotype was detected only a few times. The chain couples TRBV7-9 to TRBJ2-2; D ambiguous. The V end was cut by 7 bases, the J end by 7 bases, with 4 bases between. Germline CDR1 SEHNR, CDR2 FQNEAQ (reference sequence). The CDR3 contains 10 residues. For the CDR3, the DNA is TGTGCCAGCAAGGACGGGGAGCTGTTTTTT. This sequence encodes CASKDGELFF.

This clonotype showed up just a few times. The chain links TRBV21-1 to TRBJ1-6; the table's D call of TRBD1 was not tested on the DNA. TRBV21-1 is a pseudogene. The CDR3 has 17 residues. CDR3 protein: CASSKTQQGAVNSPLHF. The CDR3 nucleotides are TGTGCCAGCAGCAAAACGCAACAGGGGGCCGTTAATTCACCCCTCCACTTT.

V is TRBV10-3 and J is TRBJ1-1; D is perhaps TRBD1 (6 bases). V dropped 2 bases and J dropped 6 bases, with 13 bases sitting between them. This CDR3 region has 14 residues. Germline V gene data show CDR1 as ENHRY and CDR2 as SYGVKD. CDR3 residues: CAISEDQGSSEAFF. CDR3 nucleotide sequence: TGTGCCATCAGTGAGGACCAGGGGAGTTCTGAAGCTTTCTTT.

This clonotype was seen a few times. V usage is TRBV4-3 and J usage is TRBJ2-7; D ambiguous. Germline V gene data show CDR1 as LGHNA and CDR2 as YSLEER. The CDR3 loop spans 13 amino acids. Trimming pared 0 bases from V and 2 bases from J, leaving 5 bases between. For the CDR3, the DNA is TGCGCCAGCAGCCAAGATATTCCCTACGAGCAGTACTTC. Translated: CASSQDIPYEQYF.

This clonotype came up a few times. The V call is TRBV5-1, the J call TRBJ2-3; 11 bases agree with TRBD2. The ends lost 0 bases at V and 4 bases at J; junction bases unmatched: 4. Germline loops: CDR1 SGHRS, CDR2 YFSETQ. CDR3 length equals 16 residues. The CDR3 bases are TGCGCCAGCAGCTTGGGACTAGCGGGGTCCGCAGATACGCAGTATTTT. Protein sequence: CASSLGLAGSADTQYF. The entire variable domain, with the rest obtained from reference TRBV5-1 and TRBJ2-3, is as follows: KAGVTQTPRYLIKTRGQQVTLSCSPISGHRSVSWYQQTPGQGLQFLFEYFSETQRNKGNFPGRFSGRQFSNSRSEMNVSTLELGDSALYLCASSLGLAGSADTQYFGPGTRLTVL.

The genes are TRBV4-1 and TRBJ1-1; 8 bases are a match to TRBD1. Germline V gene sequence: CDR1 MGHRA, CDR2 YSYEKL. J was trimmed by 4 bases and V by 4 bases; bases with no gene match: 5. The CDR3 runs 14 residues. CDR3 region: CASSPGQGPTEAFF. The CDR3 region has the DNA TGCGCCAGCAGCCCCGGACAGGGTCCCACTGAAGCTTTCTTT.

The chain has TRBV9 and TRBJ2-2, with a weak D call TRBD2 (6 bases). With 0 bases removed from V and 4 bases from J, the gap between germline ends came to 10 bases. The CDR3 covers 15 residues. CDR1 SGDLS and CDR2 YYNGEE come from the germline V gene. CDR3 protein: CASSVAPGGTGELFF. In nucleotides, the CDR3 is TGTGCCAGCAGCGTAGCTCCCGGGGGCACCGGGGAGCTGTTTTTT. The entire variable domain, with the rest obtained from reference TRBV9 and TRBJ2-2, is as follows: DSGVTQTPKHLITATGQRVTLRCSPRSGDLSVYWYQQSLDQGLQFLIQYYNGEERAKGNILERFSAQQFPDLHSELNLSSLELGDSALYFCASSVAPGGTGELFFGEGSRLTVL.